This TCR beta chain came from a study of T-cell reconstitution after alpha-beta-depleted transplantation in children. Findings and caveats of the study: For some patients, TCRbeta diversity was high at day 60 because of recipient T cells and thymic progenitors that survived.

This clonotype has just a few counts. No antigen is known for it. V lost 5 bases and J lost 5, with 21 bases in between. This CDR3 has 15 amino acids. The V gene's germline CDR1 is DFQATT and CDR2 SNEGSKA (reference sequence). The TCRbeta library incorporated unique molecular identifiers. TCRdb called the PCR reads again in MiXCR, with one record for every CDR3 protein. The sample gives fewer than 1 million distinct CDR3 sequences, about 15% of which show up once; 5% is in the top ten. The sequences come from PBMCs, mostly from graft donor cells, collected 360 days after TCRalphabeta/CD19-depleted stem cell transplant. This receptor was taken from a male patient aged 10 to 17 who had a stem cell transplant for acute lymphoblastic leukemia, so the T cells may come from the graft donor. This chain connects TRBV20-1 to TRBJ1-2; tentative D call: TRBD1 (5 bases). CDR3 sequence reads: CSASQRGFSGYGYTF. In nucleotides, the CDR3 is TGCAGTGCTTCGCAGAGGGGCTTTTCGGGGTATGGCTACACCTTC.